This is a list of T cell receptor beta chains from one sample in a study of T cell responses to AZD1222 COVID-19 vaccine. The data were produced by immunoSEQ multiplex PCR, yet TCRdb's version contains in-frame clones alone and is incomplete. There are 90,000 to 120,000 clones in the sample; approximately 90% occur only once, and 3.5% to 4.5% lies in the top ten. Material: peripheral blood, obtained on day 0 of AZD1222 vaccination. All receptors come from an adult in good health. The CDR3 runs from the conserved cysteine through the conserved F or W. The order of the fields is D gene, J gene, V gene, CDR3 length, clone size, CDR3 DNA, CDR3 protein. A D gene is named only where the DNA matches it firmly. Clone size is given for some rows only: seen once, a few or many times, or a class if the clone is expanded.

NA,TRBJ2-1,TRBV7-3,13,NA,TGTGCCAGCAGCTTAAACAGATACAATGAGCAGTTCTTC,CASSLNRYNEQFF
NA,TRBJ1-5,TRBV5-1,15,NA,TGCGCCAGCAGCTTGAATGCGGGGGACAATCAGCCCCAGCATTTT,CASSLNAGDNQPQHF
TRBD2,TRBJ2-1,TRBV4-2,13,few,TGTGCCAGCAGCCACCCTAGCGGCAATGAGCAGTTCTTC,CASSHPSGNEQFF
TRBD1,TRBJ1-4,TRBV2,13,NA,TGTGCCAGCACCGAGACAGGGTATGAAAAACTGTTTTTT,CASTETGYEKLFF
NA,TRBJ2-3,TRBV4-3,14,NA,TGCGCCAGCAGCCCCGGGACGGTTTCAGATACGCAGTATTTT,CASSPGTVSDTQYF
TRBD1,TRBJ1-5,TRBV30,14,NA,TGTGCCTGGAGTGAACTCCAGGGGGATCAGCCCCAGCATTTT,CAWSELQGDQPQHF
NA,TRBJ1-1,TRBV29-1,16,NA,TGCAGCGTTGAAGATGCCCCTGGGACATGGAACACTGAAGCTTTCTTT,CSVEDAPGTWNTEAFF
NA,TRBJ2-7,TRBV7-2,16,NA,TGTGCCAGCAGCAGAGTGCTGGGGGGGGCTCACTACGAGCAGTACTTC,CASSRVLGGAHYEQYF
NA,TRBJ1-2,TRBV9,11,NA,TGTGCCAGCAGCGGGGAGGATGGCTACACCTTC,CASSGEDGYTF
NA,TRBJ1-1,TRBV12-3/TRBV12-4,13,NA,TGTGCCAGCACCACTTCCAGGAGGGCTGAAGCTTTCTTT,CASTTSRRAEAFF
NA,TRBJ1-2,TRBV4-1,13,NA,TGCGCCAGCAGCCAGGCCTTACGGTCTGGCTACACCTTC,CASSQALRSGYTF
TRBD2,TRBJ2-1,TRBV3-1/TRBV3-2,20,NA,TGTGCCAGCAGCCAAGACGAAAGGGTGGCAAGCGGGGGGTTCAATGATGAGCAGTTCTTC,CASSQDERVASGGFNDEQFF
NA,TRBJ1-2,TRBV11-2,13,NA,TGTGCCAGCAGCCAGGGGTTTAACTATGGCTACACCTTC,CASSQGFNYGYTF
NA,TRBJ1-5,TRBV27,15,NA,TGTGCCAGCAGTTCAGGGACCTCTGGCAATCAGCCCCAGCATTTT,CASSSGTSGNQPQHF
TRBD1,TRBJ2-3,TRBV4-3,17,NA,TGCGCCAGCAGCCAAGATCCCTCGGGACAGGGAGCAGATACGCAGTATTTT,CASSQDPSGQGADTQYF
NA,TRBJ1-2,TRBV7-8,14,NA,TGTGCCAGCAGCCCTGATTCGTGGGACTATGGCTACACCTTC,CASSPDSWDYGYTF